The clone carrying this TCR beta chain was detected only a few times. The antigen remains undetermined. From the 5' RACE reads, TCRdb called clonotypes with MiXCR, one entry per CDR3 protein. The profile covers 200,000 to 250,000 distinct CDR3 sequences, with 6.9% appearing a single time and roughly 0.9% taken by the ten largest. The data derive from a study of T cells after yellow fever vaccination. Whole-study findings and limits: Any FACS-sorted repertoire could hold abundant clonotypes that contaminate it from the bulk population.

The CDR3 covers 16 residues. V shed 3 bases and J shed 3 bases, with 16 bases lying between them. The specimen was CD4+ T cells sorted from PBMCs, collected 15 days after the yellow fever booster vaccination. The chain is built from TRBV12-3 or TRBV12-4 and TRBJ2-3; D perhaps matches TRBD2 (5 bases). This TCR derives from a man aged 25-40 years who received the YFV17D yellow fever vaccine. The DNA of the CDR3 is TGTGCCAGCAGTTTCGCAGCGGACCAGGCGACAGATACGCAGTATTTT. It specifies CASSFAADQATDTQYF.